The TCR beta chain under discussion was sequenced for a study of T cells after yellow fever vaccination. Synthesis of TCR cDNA relied on 5'RACE template switching, which attached a universal primer site and UMIs. TCRdb recomputed calls from the 5' RACE reads with MiXCR, one row per CDR3 protein. The sample comprises fewer than 350,000 distinct CDR3 sequences, 3.5% to 5% of which are singletons, and roughly a fifth rests with the top ten. CDR1 is LGHNA, CDR2 YNFKEQ, per germline. The length of the CDR3 is 15 residues. Trimming took 1 base from V and 2 from J, leaving 6 bases between them. V is TRBV4-2 and J is TRBJ2-6; no reliable D call. This clonotype was obtained from a man younger than 35 who received the YFV17D yellow fever vaccine. The specimen was PBMCs, collected 15 days after the yellow fever booster vaccination. The CDR3 sequence: CASSQAHTGANVLTF. In nucleotides, the CDR3 is TGTGCCAGCAGCCAAGCCCACACTGGGGCCAACGTCCTGACTTTC.